This entry is about one TCR beta chain. The antigen is undetermined. Naive CD45RA+ and memory CD45RA-negative subsets were split from CD4+ cells. Trimming cost V 0 bases and J 0 bases, with 15 bases left between them. Germline CDR1 MGHRA, CDR2 YSYEKL. The CDR3 runs to 18 residues. The assay was immunoSEQ multiplex PCR, and TCRdb's table has in-frame clones only and misses some. The sample holds more than 2 million clones, 85% to 95% seen once. This sample is part of a study of shared clonotypes between healthy human individuals. In the study overall: The donors, a couple of women and three men, were aged 18 to 49. General study points: The expectation was that sequencing depth would affect clonotype sharing among donors.

The rearrangement joins TRBV4-1 to TRBJ1-3, with TRBD1 as a possible D gene (6 bases). This clonotype was sampled from a man aged 18 to 29 in good health. The sample comprised naive CD4+ T cells sorted from blood. Regarding subset: CD45RA+ positively selected. The CDR3 loop is CASSQEMGRGRSGNTIYF. In DNA form, the CDR3 reads TGCGCCAGCAGCCAAGAGATGGGCAGGGGCCGCTCTGGAAACACCATATATTTT.